The 9 T cell receptor beta chains listed next were all sequenced from one sample in a study of blood T cells in healthy people across ages. Through a sample-barcoded 5' primer and a J-beta primer mix, a second PCR was run for roughly 6 to 11 cycles. From the 5' RACE reads, TCRdb called clonotypes with MiXCR, one entry per CDR3 protein. The sample lists about 1,800,000 distinct CDR3 sequences; over 25% were seen once. Material for sequencing was blood. The receptor set was obtained from a woman in her twenties or thirties in good health.

This clonotype was observed a few times. It may be a read error: a sequence one base away is much more abundant. The genes are TRBV19 and TRBJ2-1; 11 nucleotides align to TRBD2. The CDR3 has 15 residues. Germline lookup yields CDR1 LNHDA and CDR2 SQIVND (reference sequence). V shed 6 bases and J 6 bases; nucleotides not matched to a gene: 7. CDR3 sequence reads: CASRLTSGGCNEQFF. The CDR3 DNA is TGTGCCAGTAGACTCACTAGCGGGGGCTGCAATGAGCAGTTCTTC.

Many counts were recorded for this clonotype. J is TRBJ2-3 and V is TRBV29-1; 9 positions match TRBD1. The V gene end was trimmed by 6 bases and the J gene end by 2 bases; junction bases not matched to a gene: 9. This CDR3 is built from 15 residues. The V gene's germline CDR1 is SQVTM and CDR2 ANQGSEA. The CDR3 sequence is CSVARRTGVTDTQYF. CDR3 coding DNA: TGCAGCGTCGCCCGGCGGACAGGGGTCACAGATACGCAGTATTTT.

This clonotype was counted ten times or more. This chain uses TRBV4-1 with TRBJ1-1; 7 bases are shared with TRBD1. Germline V gives CDR1 MGHRA, CDR2 YSYEKL. The ends lost 0 bases at V and 4 bases at J; junction bases unmatched: 5. CDR3 length: 15 residues. The CDR3 here is CASSQDGRGGTEAFF. The CDR3 bases are TGCGCCAGCAGCCAAGATGGCAGGGGGGGCACTGAAGCTTTCTTT.

V usage is TRBV5-1 and J usage is TRBJ1-2, with D maybe TRBD1 (6 bases). CDR3 length equals 15 residues. CDR1 and CDR2 (germline): SGHRS, YFSETQ. V lost 0 bases and J lost 3, with 12 bases in between. The CDR3 DNA is TGCGCCAGCAGCTTGGAGGGGGGAGTGGACTATGGCTACACCTTC. Translation gives CASSLEGGVDYGYTF.

In DNA form, the CDR3 reads TGTGCCATCAGTCGGTCAGATAACACTGAAGCTTTCTTT. Protein: CAISRSDNTEAFF. The chain recombines TRBV10-3 with TRBJ1-1; D ambiguous. The germline V and J ends were trimmed by 5 bases and 2 bases, with 9 bases remaining between them. CDR3 length: 13 residues. Germline CDR1 and CDR2: ENHRY and SYGVKD.

As regards this clonotype: Relative to the germline gene, one junction end is altered; a read error may explain this. The rearrangement uses TRBV9 and TRBJ2-5; D may be TRBD1 or TRBD2 (7 bases each). The CDR3 sequence is 15 residues long. The germline CDR1 and CDR2 sequences are SGDLS and YYNGEE. CDR3 in amino acids: CACSERDSSQETQYF. The CDR3 DNA reads TGTGCCTGCAGCGAGCGGGACAGTTCCCAAGAGACCCAGTACTTC.

As DNA, the CDR3 is TGTGCCAGCAGCTTAGGACTAGCGGTAGTTGGGGAGCAGTACTTC. Protein product: CASSLGLAVVGEQYF. This rearrangement joins TRBV7-9 to TRBJ2-7; 9 bases map to TRBD2. Trimming removed 1 base from V and 7 bases from J; junction bases left unmatched: 8. Germline V gene lookup returns CDR1 SEHNR and CDR2 FQNEAQ (reference sequence). This CDR3 is built from 15 residues. Complete variable domain (other parts from reference TRBV7-9 and TRBJ2-7): DTGVSQNPRHKITKRGQNVTFRCDPISEHNRLYWYRQTLGQGPEFLTYFQNEAQLEKSRLLSDRFSAERPKGSFSTLEIQRTEQGDSAMYLCASSLGLAVVGEQYFGPGTRLTVT.

This clonotype was counted ten times or more. The chain joins TRBV12-3 or TRBV12-4 to TRBJ1-6; D is uncertain. V was clipped by 3 bases and J by 9 bases, with 6 bases between them. The CDR3 totals 12 residues. CDR3: CASSFPPSPLHF. In DNA, the CDR3 is TGTGCCAGCAGTTTCCCTCCTTCACCCCTCCACTTT.

This clonotype was recorded many times. The chain employs TRBV5-1 and TRBJ1-1; TRBD1 is a possible D gene (6 bases). The CDR3 is made up of 14 amino acids. CDR1 and CDR2 (germline): SGHRS, YFSETQ. V lost 4 bases and J 2 bases, leaving 12 bases between the germline ends. In DNA, the CDR3 is TGCGCCAGCAGCCTACAGGGACAAAACACTGAAGCTTTCTTT. It is translated as CASSLQGQNTEAFF.